This T cell receptor (beta chain) was identified in a study of T cells after yellow fever vaccination. This clonotype was seen ten or more times. V shed 7 bases, J shed 2 bases, and the junction held 9 bases outside the gene matches. The length of the CDR3 is 16 residues. CDR1 is MNHNS, CDR2 SASEGT, per germline. TCRdb re-analysed the 5' RACE reads in MiXCR, keeping a single row per CDR3 protein. The table shows under 150,000 distinct CDR3 sequences, with 7.7% occurring only once. The TCR sequence derives from a man aged 30-40 years who received the YFV17D yellow fever vaccine. This rearrangement joins TRBV6-1 to TRBJ2-2; 8 nucleotides line up with TRBD2. Source: CD4+ T cells sorted from PBMCs, taken 5 days after the yellow fever booster vaccination. CDR3 bases: TGTGCCAGCACCCCGGGGCTAGCGGGCAACACCGGGGAGCTGTTTTTT. Protein product: CASTPGLAGNTGELFF.